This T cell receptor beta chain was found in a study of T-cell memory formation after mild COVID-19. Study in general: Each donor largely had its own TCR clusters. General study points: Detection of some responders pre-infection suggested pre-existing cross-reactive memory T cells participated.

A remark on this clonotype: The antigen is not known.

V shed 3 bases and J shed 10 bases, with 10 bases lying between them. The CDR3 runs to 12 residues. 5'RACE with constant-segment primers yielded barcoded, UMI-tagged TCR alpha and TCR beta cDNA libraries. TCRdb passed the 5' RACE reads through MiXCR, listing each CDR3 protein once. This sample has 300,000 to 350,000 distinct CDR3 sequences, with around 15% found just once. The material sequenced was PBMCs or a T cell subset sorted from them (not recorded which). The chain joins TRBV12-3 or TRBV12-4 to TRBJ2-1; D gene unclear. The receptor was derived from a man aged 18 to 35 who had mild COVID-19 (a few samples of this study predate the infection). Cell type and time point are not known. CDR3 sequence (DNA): TGTGCCAGCAGTTTCTCCCCTCGGGAGCAGTTCTTC. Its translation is CASSFSPREQFF.